Below are 24 T cell receptor beta chains sequenced from a single sample in a study of blood T cell repertoires in COVID-19. TCRdb's copy holds only in-frame clones and misses some; the assay was immunoSEQ multiplex PCR. The data contain approximately 210,000 clones, just over 90% of them singletons. Input material: peripheral blood. These receptor sequences come from a man aged 30 to 39 with acute or convalescent COVID-19.

The gene calls are TRBV6-2 or TRBV6-3 and TRBJ1-3; 7 positions match TRBD1. With 5 bases clipped from V and 1 base from J, the junction kept 5 bases outside the gene matches. Germline V CDR1 and CDR2: MNHEY, SVGEGT. The CDR3 runs 15 residues. The CDR3 protein is CASSRTGQSGNTIYF. The CDR3 DNA follows: TGTGCCAGCAGTAGAACGGGACAGTCTGGAAACACCATATATTTT.

This clone was counted ten times or more. This chain connects TRBV7-9 to TRBJ1-2; a weak D match, TRBD1 (5 bases). This CDR3 spans 15 amino acids. V was trimmed by 1 base and J by 9 bases, leaving 18 bases between them. The germline gives CDR1 SEHNR, CDR2 FQNEAQ (reference sequence). For the CDR3, the DNA is TGTGCCAGCAGCTTAGTTGGGGCCCTAAGGAAGAGCTACACCTTC. It translates to CASSLVGALRKSYTF.

The chain links TRBV10-2 to TRBJ1-1; possibly TRBD1 for D (6 bases). The germline V and J ends were trimmed by 7 bases and 1 base, with 10 bases remaining between them. Germline lookup yields CDR1 WSHSY and CDR2 SAAADI. The CDR3 runs 13 residues. This chain's CDR3 is CASTRGGNTEAFF. For the CDR3, the DNA is TGCGCCAGCACGAGAGGGGGGAACACTGAAGCTTTCTTT.

The rearrangement uses TRBV6-5 and TRBJ1-2; 8 bases fit TRBD1. With 8 bases clipped from V and 8 bases from J, the junction kept 7 bases outside the gene matches. CDR3 size: 12 residues. Per germline, CDR1 MNHEY and CDR2 SVGAGI. CDR3 residues: CASGERQGGYTF. CDR3 DNA sequence: TGTGCCAGCGGGGAGAGACAGGGGGGCTACACCTTC.

The chain links TRBV10-3 to TRBJ1-5; 7 bases agree with TRBD1. The CDR3 spans 17 residues. The germline V gene encodes CDR1 ENHRY and CDR2 SYGVKD. Trimming cost V 10 bases and J 2 bases; bases outside gene matches: 17. The CDR3 is CATQWGQTRGGNQPQHF. In DNA, the CDR3 is TGTGCCACGCAATGGGGACAGACCAGGGGTGGCAATCAGCCCCAGCATTTT.

The chain couples TRBV28 to TRBJ1-1, with D uncertain. Trimming removed 3 bases at V and 10 bases at J, with 15 bases between. The length of the CDR3 is 13 residues. Germline values: CDR1 MDHEN, CDR2 SYDVKM. The CDR3 region is CASSLRQPVIAFF. In DNA form, the CDR3 reads TGTGCCAGCAGTTTGCGGCAGCCAGTAATAGCTTTCTTT.

This sequence joins TRBV29-1 and TRBJ2-3; TRBD1 aligns across 7 bases. The germline V gene has CDR1 SQVTM and CDR2 ANQGSEA. V shed 8 bases and J 0 bases; nucleotides not matched to a gene: 8. CDR3 size: 14 residues. The CDR3 loop reads CSITRTGSTDTQYF. The CDR3 DNA reads as TGCAGCATAACCCGGACAGGAAGCACAGATACGCAGTATTTT.

This clone has just one count. V gene TRBV25-1 combines with J gene TRBJ2-7, with TRBD1 matching over 9 bases. The CDR3 is made up of 14 amino acids. From germline, CDR1 is MGHDK and CDR2 SYGVNS. Unmatched junction bases numbered 8, after V lost 6 bases and J lost 5 bases. This CDR3 reads CASSKDRGKDEQYF. The CDR3 DNA reads TGTGCCAGCAGCAAAGACAGGGGGAAAGACGAGCAGTACTTC.

V usage is TRBV3-1 (or the pseudogene TRBV3-2) and J usage is TRBJ2-5; 8 nucleotides align to TRBD2. The germline CDR1 and CDR2 sequences are LGHDT and YNNKEL (reference sequence). J gave up 5 bases and V 4 bases, and 6 bases lay outside the gene matches. The CDR3 spans 14 residues. The CDR3 region has the DNA TGTGCCAGCAGCCGTCGAGCGGGAGAGGAGACCCAGTACTTC. This gives the protein CASSRRAGEETQYF.

The chain has TRBV3-1 (or the pseudogene TRBV3-2) and TRBJ1-2, with 8 bases fitting TRBD1. CDR3 length equals 14 residues. The ends lost 4 bases at V and 4 bases at J; junction bases unmatched: 5. Germline V gene lookup returns CDR1 LGHDT and CDR2 YNNKEL (reference sequence). The DNA for the CDR3 is TGTGCCAGCAGCCCCGGGACAGGCGTCTATGGCTACACCTTC. The encoded protein is CASSPGTGVYGYTF.

V gene TRBV4-1 combines with J gene TRBJ2-4; TRBD1 is a possible D gene (6 bases). Germline CDR1 is MGHRA and CDR2 is YSYEKL. This CDR3 is built from 19 residues. The V and J ends lost 1 base and 1 base respectively, with 20 bases between them. CDR3 coding DNA: TGCGCCAGCAGCCAAGGAACGGATCAGACAAGGGGGGCCAAAAACATTCAGTACTTC. Translation gives CASSQGTDQTRGAKNIQYF.

This clone was detected only once. The chain links TRBV30 to TRBJ2-3; TRBD1 matches 7 bases. The CDR3 runs 13 residues. With 5 bases clipped from V and 0 bases from J, the junction kept 2 bases outside the gene matches. CDR1 and CDR2 from the germline V gene are GTSNPN and SVGIG (reference sequence). CDR3 sequence: CAWGDSSTDTQYF. CDR3 bases: TGTGCCTGGGGGGACAGTAGCACAGATACGCAGTATTTT.

The V gene is TRBV2, the J gene TRBJ1-1; no clear D gene. The V gene's germline CDR1 is SNHLY and CDR2 FYNNEI. The CDR3 covers 13 residues. V lost 2 bases and J lost 1, with 5 bases in between. CDR3 in amino acids: CASSEIENTEAFF. The CDR3 DNA reads as TGTGCCAGCAGTGAAATAGAGAACACTGAAGCTTTCTTT.

V and J are TRBV30 and TRBJ2-1; TRBD2 matches at 9 bases. V lost 4 bases to trimming and J lost 7 bases; unmatched junction nucleotides: 5. The CDR3 runs to 13 residues. Germline values: CDR1 GTSNPN, CDR2 SVGIG (reference sequence). CDR3 sequence: CAWMGLAANEQFF. Written as DNA, the CDR3 is TGTGCCTGGATGGGACTAGCAGCAAATGAGCAGTTCTTC.

In this sample, this clone turned up once. The V call is TRBV6-6, the J call TRBJ1-5, with 8 bases that match TRBD1. J was trimmed by 7 bases and V by 5 bases; bases with no gene match: 22. Germline CDR1 MNHNY, CDR2 SVGAGI (reference sequence). CDR3 length equals 19 residues. This CDR3 is CASSPLLGGTGRRRQPQHF. CDR3 bases: TGTGCCAGCAGTCCCTTGTTGGGGGGGACAGGTCGAAGAAGGCAGCCCCAGCATTTT.

V is TRBV30 and J is TRBJ2-3; D remains ambiguous. Trimming stripped 4 bases from V and 2 bases from J, with 7 bases between. The germline CDR1 and CDR2 sequences are GTSNPN and SVGIG (reference sequence). The CDR3 is 12 residues long. The CDR3 bases are TGTGCCTGGAACGACAACACAGATACGCAGTATTTT. It is translated as CAWNDNTDTQYF.

The chain couples TRBV10-2 to TRBJ2-7, with TRBD2 matching 11 bases. V shed 1 base and J 1 base; nucleotides not matched to a gene: 6. Germline V gene lookup returns CDR1 WSHSY and CDR2 SAAADI. The CDR3 sequence is 17 residues long. CDR3: CASSEWAGTSGSYEQYF. The CDR3 DNA follows: TGCGCCAGCAGTGAGTGGGCCGGGACTAGCGGTTCCTACGAGCAGTACTTC.

The rearrangement links TRBV15 to TRBJ2-6; D is undetermined. Germline CDR1 LNHNV, CDR2 YYDKDF (reference sequence). V lost 1 base and J 0 bases, leaving 13 bases between the germline ends. The CDR3 sequence is 18 residues long. CDR3 coding DNA: TGTGCCACCAGCAGAGCGCGGATGTTCCTCTCTGGGGCCAACGTCCTGACTTTC. It codes for CATSRARMFLSGANVLTF.

This chain joins TRBV18 and TRBJ2-5, with a weak D call TRBD1 (5 bases). The CDR3 sequence is 15 residues long. Germline-derived CDR1 and CDR2 are KGHSH and LQKENI. Trimming pared 0 bases from V and 2 bases from J, leaving 10 bases between. The CDR3 DNA reads TGTGCCAGCTCACCACCGTATAACAGGCAAGAGACCCAGTACTTC. Protein: CASSPPYNRQETQYF. The full variable domain, completed using reference TRBV18 and TRBJ2-5, is NAGVMQNPRHLVRRRGQEARLRCSPMKGHSHVYWYRQLPEEGLKFMVYLQKENIIDESGMPKERFSAEFPKEGPSILRIQQVVRGDSAAYFCASSPPYNRQETQYFGPGTRLLVL.

The gene calls are TRBV6-6 and TRBJ2-7, with a tentative D call TRBD1 (6 bases). The CDR3 covers 15 residues. CDR1 MNHNY and CDR2 SVGAGI come from the germline V gene (reference sequence). Deletions cut 7 bases from V and 3 bases from J, with 19 bases between. CDR3 nucleotide sequence: TGTGCCAGCACCTCAACCCGGGACACCTACTACGAGCAGTACTTC. Translation: CASTSTRDTYYEQYF.

Details on this clone: This CDR3 is also generated by other DNA sequences in the sample. The chain is built from TRBV5-1 and TRBJ2-7; maybe TRBD2 (5 bases). The CDR3 totals 15 residues. Trimming pared 0 bases from V and 0 bases from J, leaving 10 bases between. Germline V lookup: CDR1 SGHRS, CDR2 YFSETQ. The CDR3: CASSLVVGSSYEQYF. The CDR3 coding sequence is TGCGCCAGCAGCTTGGTAGTAGGGAGCTCCTACGAGCAGTACTTC.

V and J are TRBV3-1 (or the pseudogene TRBV3-2) and TRBJ2-3; 13 nucleotides agree with TRBD2. CDR1 and CDR2 from the germline V gene are LGHDT and YNNKEL (reference sequence). The CDR3 sequence is 16 residues long. With V trimmed by 4 bases and J by 2 bases, 3 bases remained unmatched. The CDR3 DNA follows: TGTGCCAGCAGCCTCGGGACTAGCGGGACCACAGATACGCAGTATTTT. Amino acid sequence: CASSLGTSGTTDTQYF.

This CDR3 is CASSYSMEGITGANVLTF. CDR3 nucleotide sequence: TGTGCCAGCAGTTACTCGATGGAGGGGATCACTGGGGCCAACGTCCTGACTTTC. The J gene is TRBJ2-6, the V gene TRBV6-8, with D possibly matching TRBD2 (6 bases). The V and J ends lost 0 bases and 2 bases respectively, with 14 bases between them. Germline CDR1 is MNHGY and CDR2 is SAAAGT. There are 18 residues in the CDR3.

This rearrangement joins TRBV12-5 to TRBJ2-4; possible D gene TRBD2, 5 bases. CDR1 LGHNT and CDR2 FRNRAP come from the germline V gene. With 0 bases removed from V and 5 bases from J, the gap between germline ends came to 11 bases. This CDR3 region has 15 residues. The CDR3 region is CASGLVNMEENIQYF. CDR3 in DNA: TGTGCTAGTGGTTTGGTAAATATGGAGGAAAACATTCAGTACTTC.